This passage covers 3 T cell receptor beta chains from one sample sequenced in a study of early T cells in non-severe SARS-CoV-2 infection. TCRdb re-called the 5' RACE reads with MiXCR, one entry per CDR3 protein. Found here are 40,000 or so distinct CDR3 sequences, more than 9% of them singletons; the top ten hold about a fifth. Sequencing was done on a sample of whole blood. The receptor set was obtained from an adult who was a healthcare worker with PCR-confirmed SARS-CoV-2 infection or an uninfected control (not recorded which).

There are a few counts of this clonotype. The V and J genes are TRBV28 and TRBJ1-1; D might be TRBD1 (5 bases). The CDR3 runs to 14 residues. Trimming removed 4 bases at V and 8 bases at J, with 17 bases between. Germline V lookup: CDR1 MDHEN, CDR2 SYDVKM. CDR3 nucleotide sequence: TGTGCCAGCAGTTCCGGGACTCCCCAAATGGAAGCTTTCTTT. Residues: CASSSGTPQMEAFF.

The chain joins TRBV27 to TRBJ2-3; D ambiguous. The CDR3 is 15 amino acids. Trimming stripped 3 bases from V and 2 bases from J, with 12 bases between. Germline loops: CDR1 MNHEY, CDR2 SMNVEV (reference sequence). DNA for the CDR3: TGTGCCAGCAGTTTTAATTTGCGGATCACAGATACGCAGTATTTT. It yields the protein CASSFNLRITDTQYF.

At least ten counts were recorded for this clonotype. The gene calls are TRBV14 and TRBJ1-2, with TRBD1 as a possible D gene (5 bases). The V end lost 4 bases, the J end lost 6 bases, and 18 bases lay between the germline ends. The CDR3 runs 15 residues. Germline V gene lookup returns CDR1 SGHDN and CDR2 FVKESK. CDR3 sequence: CASSRGAQGFNGYTF. The CDR3 DNA follows: TGTGCCAGCAGCCGAGGCGCGCAGGGCTTTAATGGCTACACCTTC.